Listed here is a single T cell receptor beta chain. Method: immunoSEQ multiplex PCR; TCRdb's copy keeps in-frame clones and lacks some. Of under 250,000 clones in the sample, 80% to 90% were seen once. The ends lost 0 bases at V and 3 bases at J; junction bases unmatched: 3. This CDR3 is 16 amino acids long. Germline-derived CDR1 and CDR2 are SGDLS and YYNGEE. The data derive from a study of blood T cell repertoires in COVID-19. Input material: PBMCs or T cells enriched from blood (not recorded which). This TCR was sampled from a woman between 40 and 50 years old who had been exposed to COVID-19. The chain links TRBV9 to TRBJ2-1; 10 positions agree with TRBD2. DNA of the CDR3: TGTGCCAGCAGCGTAGGCCTAGCGGGGGTCTACAATGAGCAGTTCTTC. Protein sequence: CASSVGLAGVYNEQFF.